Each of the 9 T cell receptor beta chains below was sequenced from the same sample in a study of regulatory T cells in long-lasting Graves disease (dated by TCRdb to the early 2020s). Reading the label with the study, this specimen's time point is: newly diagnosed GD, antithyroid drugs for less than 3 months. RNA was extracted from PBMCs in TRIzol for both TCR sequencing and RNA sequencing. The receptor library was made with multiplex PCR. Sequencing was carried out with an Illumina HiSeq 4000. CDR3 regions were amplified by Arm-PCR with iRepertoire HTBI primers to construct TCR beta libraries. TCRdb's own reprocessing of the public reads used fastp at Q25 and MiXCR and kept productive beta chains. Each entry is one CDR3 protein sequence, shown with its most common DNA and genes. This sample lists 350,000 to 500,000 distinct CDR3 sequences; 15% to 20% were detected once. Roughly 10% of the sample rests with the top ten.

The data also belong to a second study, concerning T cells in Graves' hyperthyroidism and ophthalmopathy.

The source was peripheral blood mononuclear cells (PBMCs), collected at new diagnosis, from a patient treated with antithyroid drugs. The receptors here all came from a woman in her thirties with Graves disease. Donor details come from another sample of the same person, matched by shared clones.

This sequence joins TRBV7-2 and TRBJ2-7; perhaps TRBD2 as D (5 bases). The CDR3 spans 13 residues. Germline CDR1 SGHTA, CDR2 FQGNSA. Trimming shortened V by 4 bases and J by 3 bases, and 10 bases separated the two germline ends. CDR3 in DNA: TGTGCCAGCAGCTCCGGGAACAACTACGAGCAGTACTTC. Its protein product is CASSSGNNYEQYF.

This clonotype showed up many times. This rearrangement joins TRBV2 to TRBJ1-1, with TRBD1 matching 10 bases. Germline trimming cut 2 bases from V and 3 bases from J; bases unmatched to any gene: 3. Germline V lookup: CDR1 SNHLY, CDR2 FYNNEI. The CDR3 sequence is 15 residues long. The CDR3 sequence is CASSEQGQGYTEAFF. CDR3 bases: TGTGCCAGCAGTGAACAGGGACAGGGGTACACTGAAGCTTTCTTT.

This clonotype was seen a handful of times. The CDR3 DNA reads TGTGCCAGCTCACCAAAAGCGAGGGGGGCCGGGAACACCTTC. The encoded protein is CASSPKARGAGNTF. The rearrangement uses TRBV18 and TRBJ1-2, with D perhaps matching TRBD1 (6 bases). Trimming stripped 2 bases from V and 12 bases from J, with 19 bases between. The CDR3 sequence is 14 residues long. Germline-derived CDR1 and CDR2 are KGHSH and LQKENI.

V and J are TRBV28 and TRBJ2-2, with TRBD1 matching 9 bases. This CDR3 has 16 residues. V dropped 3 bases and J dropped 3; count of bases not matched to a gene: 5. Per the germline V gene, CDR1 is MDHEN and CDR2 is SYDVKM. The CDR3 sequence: CASSFETGGYTGELFF. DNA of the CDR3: TGTGCCAGCAGTTTCGAAACAGGGGGCTACACCGGGGAGCTGTTTTTT.

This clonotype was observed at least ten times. CDR3 in amino acids: CASGPTGTGGGNEQFF. CDR3 bases: TGTGCTAGTGGTCCTACCGGGACAGGGGGAGGCAATGAGCAGTTCTTC. The genes are TRBV12-5 and TRBJ2-1; TRBD1 aligns across 11 bases. V lost 5 bases and J lost 6; bases outside the gene matches: 9. Per the germline V gene, CDR1 is LGHNT and CDR2 is FRNRAP. This CDR3 has 16 residues.

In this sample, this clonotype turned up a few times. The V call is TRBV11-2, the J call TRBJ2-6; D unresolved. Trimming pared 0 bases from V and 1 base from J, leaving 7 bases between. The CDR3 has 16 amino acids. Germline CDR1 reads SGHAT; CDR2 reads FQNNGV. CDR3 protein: CASSLDWVSGANVLTF. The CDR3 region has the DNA TGTGCCAGCAGCTTAGATTGGGTATCTGGGGCCAACGTCCTGACTTTC.

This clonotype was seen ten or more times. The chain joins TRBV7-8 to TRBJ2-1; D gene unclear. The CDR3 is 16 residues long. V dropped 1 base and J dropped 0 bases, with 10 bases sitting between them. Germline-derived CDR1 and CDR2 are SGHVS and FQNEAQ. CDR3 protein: CASSLGRLSSYNEQFF. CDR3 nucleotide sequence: TGTGCCAGCAGCTTAGGGCGGCTCAGCTCCTACAATGAGCAGTTCTTC.

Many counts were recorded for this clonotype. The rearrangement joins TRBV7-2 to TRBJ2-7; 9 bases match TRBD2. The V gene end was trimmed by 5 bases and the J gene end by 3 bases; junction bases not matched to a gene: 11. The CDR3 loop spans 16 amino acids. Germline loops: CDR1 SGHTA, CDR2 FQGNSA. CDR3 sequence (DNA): TGTGCCAGCAGCCCCAGGGCTAGCGGGACTCGCTACGAGCAGTACTTC. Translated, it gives CASSPRASGTRYEQYF.

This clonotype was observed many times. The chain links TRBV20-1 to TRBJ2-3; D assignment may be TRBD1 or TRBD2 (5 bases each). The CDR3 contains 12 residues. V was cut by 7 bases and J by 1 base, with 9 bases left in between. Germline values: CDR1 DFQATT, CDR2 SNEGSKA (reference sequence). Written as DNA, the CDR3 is TGCAGTGTGGGGGTCCGCACAGATACGCAGTATTTT. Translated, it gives CSVGVRTDTQYF.